Following are 12 T cell receptor beta chains from one sample sequenced in a study of T cell responses to AZD1222 COVID-19 vaccine. The assay was immunoSEQ multiplex PCR, and TCRdb's table has in-frame clones only and misses some. The repertoire has approximately 56,000 clones, 70% to 90% of them found once; the top ten carry over 12%. This specimen consisted of peripheral blood, obtained on day 0 of AZD1222 vaccination. The receptors stem from an adult in good health.

The chain is built from TRBV19 and TRBJ1-5, with TRBD1 matching 8 bases. CDR1 and CDR2 from the germline V gene are LNHDA and SQIVND (reference sequence). The CDR3 spans 14 residues. The ends lost 5 bases at V and 5 bases at J; junction bases unmatched: 5. CDR3 sequence reads: CASSSGQGYQPQHF. The CDR3 DNA follows: TGTGCCAGTAGTTCTGGACAGGGCTATCAGCCCCAGCATTTT.

This chain uses TRBV11-1 with TRBJ1-1, with a possible D match to TRBD1 (6 bases). Germline loops: CDR1 SGHAT, CDR2 FQDESV (reference sequence). V was clipped by 5 bases and J by 0 bases, with 16 bases between them. The CDR3 is 16 amino acids. Here the CDR3 reads CASSVRGGVMNTEAFF. The CDR3 nucleotides are TGTGCCAGCAGCGTACGCGGGGGCGTAATGAACACTGAAGCTTTCTTT.

The chain recombines TRBV20-1 with TRBJ1-1; no firm D call. CDR1 and CDR2 (germline): DFQATT, SNEGSKA (reference sequence). The CDR3 runs to 13 residues. The V and J ends lost 3 bases and 0 bases respectively, with 8 bases between them. DNA of the CDR3: TGCAGTGCTAGTAACAGCATGAACACTGAAGCTTTCTTT. Translating gives CSASNSMNTEAFF.

The V call is TRBV7-9, the J call TRBJ2-7, with a tentative D call TRBD1 (6 bases). The V and J ends lost 1 base and 4 bases respectively, with 11 bases between them. CDR1 and CDR2 from the germline V gene are SEHNR and FQNEAQ (reference sequence). CDR3 size: 14 residues. Written as DNA, the CDR3 is TGTGCCAGCAGCTTAGATACAGGGCGGTACGAGCAGTACTTC. This codes for CASSLDTGRYEQYF. The variable domain in full, completed from reference TRBV7-9 and TRBJ2-7, reads DTGVSQNPRHKITKRGQNVTFRCDPISEHNRLYWYRQTLGQGPEFLTYFQNEAQLEKSRLLSDRFSAERPKGSFSTLEIQRTEQGDSAMYLCASSLDTGRYEQYFGPGTRLTVT.

This chain links TRBV19 with TRBJ2-2, with unresolved D. The CDR3 covers 16 residues. V was clipped by 1 base and J by 6 bases, with 15 bases between them. Germline CDR1 reads LNHDA; CDR2 reads SQIVND (reference sequence). Here the CDR3 DNA reads TGTGCCAGTAGTATAGTTTCGGGCAGTAAGGCCGGGGAGCTGTTTTTT. It encodes CASSIVSGSKAGELFF.

This clone was picked up one time. The chain uses TRBV10-3 and TRBJ1-5; 8 positions match TRBD1. The CDR3 contains 15 residues. With V trimmed by 3 bases and J by 3 bases, 4 bases remained unmatched. The germline gives CDR1 ENHRY, CDR2 SYGVKD. The CDR3 loop is CAISDTTGDNQPQHF. In DNA form, the CDR3 reads TGTGCCATCAGTGACACGACAGGGGACAATCAGCCCCAGCATTTT.

The chain is built from TRBV28 and TRBJ1-6, with D possibly matching TRBD1 (5 bases). The V and J ends lost 3 bases and 10 bases respectively, with 13 bases between them. Germline lookup yields CDR1 MDHEN and CDR2 SYDVKM. The CDR3 is 14 residues long. The CDR3: CASSFLQGRSPLHF. As DNA, the CDR3 is TGTGCCAGCAGTTTCCTTCAGGGAAGATCACCCCTCCACTTT. Based on the CDR3 plus reference TRBV28 and TRBJ1-6, the full variable domain is DVKVTQSSRYLVKRTGEKVFLECVQDMDHENMFWYRQDPGLGLRLIYFSYDVKMKEKGDIPEGYSVSREKKERFSLILESASTNQTSMYLCASSFLQGRSPLHFGNGTRLTVT.

The count of this clone is one. The chain is built from TRBV7-9 and TRBJ1-6; 7 bases are shared with TRBD1. Unmatched junction bases numbered 11, after V lost 5 bases and J lost 7 bases. Per germline, CDR1 SEHNR and CDR2 FQNEAQ (reference sequence). CDR3 length: 16 residues. The CDR3 region has the DNA TGTGCCAGCAGCCCGTGGGAGGGGGCCGGGAATTCACCCCTCCACTTT. The encoded protein is CASSPWEGAGNSPLHF.

This chain joins TRBV5-4 and TRBJ1-2, with D unclear. This CDR3 comprises 13 residues. The germline V gene has CDR1 SGHNT and CDR2 YYREEE (reference sequence). V was pared by 2 bases and J by 6 bases, with 11 bases between. The CDR3 coding sequence is TGTGCCAGCAGCTTACGAGGGCTGGATGGCTACACCTTC. This translates into CASSLRGLDGYTF.

The rearrangement joins TRBV11-2 to TRBJ1-6; D is unclear. Trimming took 2 bases from V and 5 from J, leaving 4 bases between them. The CDR3 totals 13 residues. Germline CDR1 SGHAT, CDR2 FQNNGV. CDR3 region: CASSLIDNSPLHF. The CDR3 DNA reads TGTGCCAGCAGCTTAATCGATAATTCACCCCTCCACTTT. The full variable domain, with the rest looked up from reference TRBV11-2 and TRBJ1-6, is EAGVAQSPRYKIIEKRQSVAFWCNPISGHATLYWYQQILGQGPKLLIQFQNNGVVDDSQLPKDRFSAERLKGVDSTLKIQPAKLEDSAVYLCASSLIDNSPLHFGNGTRLTVT.

CDR3 DNA sequence: TGTGCCAGCTCACCACCGCCGATCTCGGGCTACACCTTC. Translated, it gives CASSPPPISGYTF. The chain carries TRBV18 and TRBJ1-2, with D unresolved. The CDR3 covers 13 residues. In germline, CDR1 is KGHSH, CDR2 LQKENI. V lost 0 bases and J lost 8, with 10 bases in between. The variable domain in full, completed from reference TRBV18 and TRBJ1-2, reads NAGVMQNPRHLVRRRGQEARLRCSPMKGHSHVYWYRQLPEEGLKFMVYLQKENIIDESGMPKERFSAEFPKEGPSILRIQQVVRGDSAAYFCASSPPPISGYTFGSGTRLTVV.

V gene TRBV20-1 combines with J gene TRBJ2-7; D call uncertain. The CDR3 is 15 residues long. V lost 3 bases and J lost 2, with 17 bases in between. Germline CDR1 and CDR2: DFQATT and SNEGSKA (reference sequence). The CDR3 loop reads CSASNLDLAAYEQYF. The CDR3 region has the DNA TGCAGTGCTAGTAACCTGGACCTGGCCGCCTACGAGCAGTACTTC.